Shown below are 27 T cell receptor beta chains from a single sample sequenced in a study of T cells in Graves' hyperthyroidism and ophthalmopathy. RNA transcripts gave rise to amplified TCR beta CDR3 regions. A first-round RT-PCR of the TCR CDR3 used the HTBI primer set. MiXCR, run by TCRdb on the multiplex PCR reads, gives a single entry per CDR3 protein. The sample has around 560,000 distinct CDR3 sequences; 15% to 20% are singletons. The sequencing sample was made of blood. Source of these receptors: a woman in her late teens or twenties with Graves' hyperthyroidism.

The chain has TRBV7-2 and TRBJ1-4; no clear D gene. V lost 4 bases and J 8 bases, leaving 20 bases between the germline ends. This CDR3 spans 16 amino acids. Germline lookup yields CDR1 SGHTA and CDR2 FQGNSA. The CDR3 DNA sequence: TGTGCCAGCAGCTCATACCCGGGGAGGGTTAGGGAAAAACTGTTTTTT. Its protein is CASSSYPGRVREKLFF.

This clonotype was seen repeatedly, ten times or more. The chain links TRBV20-1 to TRBJ2-3, with TRBD2 matching 11 bases. Germline V gives CDR1 DFQATT, CDR2 SNEGSKA (reference sequence). J gave up 4 bases and V 3 bases, and 6 bases lay outside the gene matches. The CDR3 runs to 15 residues. This CDR3 reads CSASSLAGGSDTQYF. DNA for the CDR3: TGCAGTGCTAGCTCCCTAGCGGGAGGTTCAGATACGCAGTATTTT.

This clonotype was seen repeatedly, ten times or more. The rearrangement links TRBV18 to TRBJ2-6, with D uncertain. Per germline, CDR1 KGHSH and CDR2 LQKENI. V was pared by 0 bases and J by 1 base, with 4 bases between. The length of the CDR3 is 15 residues. CDR3 DNA: TGTGCCAGCTCACCACCGAGGTCTGGGGCCAACGTCCTGACTTTC. This gives the protein CASSPPRSGANVLTF.

This clonotype was seen a handful of times. This chain links TRBV5-1 with TRBJ1-6; D unresolved. The germline V gene has CDR1 SGHRS and CDR2 YFSETQ. There are 14 residues in the CDR3. V gave up 0 bases and J gave up 6 bases, with 7 bases separating them. The chain's CDR3 is CASSLGDINSPLHF. DNA of the CDR3: TGCGCCAGCAGCTTGGGGGATATTAATTCACCCCTCCACTTT.

The chain couples TRBV7-9 to TRBJ2-2, with 12 bases matching TRBD2. Germline lookup yields CDR1 SEHNR and CDR2 FQNEAQ (reference sequence). This CDR3 contains 16 residues. V shed 4 bases and J 5 bases; nucleotides not matched to a gene: 5. The CDR3 bases are TGTGCCAGCAGCTCACTAGCGGGGGGACCAACCGGGGAGCTGTTTTTT. Its protein is CASSSLAGGPTGELFF. The whole variable domain, remainder taken from reference TRBV7-9 and TRBJ2-2, is DTGVSQNPRHKITKRGQNVTFRCDPISEHNRLYWYRQTLGQGPEFLTYFQNEAQLEKSRLLSDRFSAERPKGSFSTLEIQRTEQGDSAMYLCASSSLAGGPTGELFFGEGSRLTVL.

This clonotype turned up a few times. The V and J genes are TRBV9 and TRBJ1-6; D is uncertain. This CDR3 region has 16 residues. Trimming took 0 bases from V and 4 from J, leaving 11 bases between them. CDR1 and CDR2 (germline): SGDLS, YYNGEE. In DNA, the CDR3 is TGTGCCAGCAGCGTAGATGGCAGGAGATATAATTCACCCCTCCACTTT. Its protein product is CASSVDGRRYNSPLHF.

This clonotype came up a few times. The genes are TRBV6-2 or TRBV6-3 and TRBJ2-7; 15 positions match TRBD2. V gave up 5 bases and J gave up 7 bases; unmatched junction bases: 9. The CDR3 extends over 16 amino acids. CDR1 and CDR2 from the germline V gene are MNHEY and SVGEGT. The CDR3 protein is CASSPWTSGGAREQYF. In DNA, the CDR3 is TGTGCCAGCAGTCCTTGGACTAGCGGGGGGGCACGGGAGCAGTACTTC.

This clonotype was seen only a few times. V and J are TRBV7-3 and TRBJ2-1; 7 bases line up with TRBD1. Germline lookup yields CDR1 SGHTA and CDR2 FQGTGA. The CDR3 covers 16 residues. The V and J ends lost 1 base and 5 bases, in that order; junction bases with no gene match: 8. CDR3 in DNA: TGTGCCAGCAGCTTAATGTCCCAGGGGGTTGACAATGAGCAGTTCTTC. Encoded protein: CASSLMSQGVDNEQFF.

V and J are TRBV19 and TRBJ2-5, with 13 bases fitting TRBD2. The length of the CDR3 is 15 residues. With 3 bases clipped from V and 4 bases from J, the junction kept 2 bases outside the gene matches. Germline CDR1 reads LNHDA; CDR2 reads SQIVND (reference sequence). This CDR3 is CASSIGLAGAETQYF. Here the CDR3 DNA reads TGTGCCAGTAGTATCGGACTAGCGGGAGCAGAGACCCAGTACTTC.

The chain is built from TRBV29-1 and TRBJ2-5, with D maybe TRBD2 (5 bases). This CDR3 is built from 15 residues. The germline V and J ends were trimmed by 1 base and 1 base, with 13 bases remaining between them. CDR1 SQVTM and CDR2 ANQGSEA come from the germline V gene. The CDR3: CSVEVGDRLQETQYF. For the CDR3, the DNA is TGCAGCGTTGAAGTGGGAGATCGGCTCCAAGAGACCCAGTACTTC. The entire variable domain, with the rest obtained from reference TRBV29-1 and TRBJ2-5, is as follows: SAVISQKPSRDICQRGTSLTIQCQVDSQVTMMFWYRQQPGQSLTLIATANQGSEATYESGFVIDKFPISRPNLTFSTLTVSNMSPEDSSIYLCSVEVGDRLQETQYFGPGTRLLVL.

This clonotype has only a few counts. The genes are TRBV12-3 or TRBV12-4 and TRBJ2-5; 8 nucleotides match TRBD2. The CDR3 covers 18 residues. V dropped 6 bases and J dropped 2; count of bases not matched to a gene: 17. The CDR3 sequence: CASRGPGLGGMRQETQYF. CDR3 bases: TGTGCCAGCAGGGGACCGGGACTAGGGGGGATGAGACAAGAGACCCAGTACTTC.

This clonotype has just a few counts. The chain carries TRBV28 and TRBJ2-2; TRBD2 matches at 10 bases. The CDR3 runs to 16 residues. CDR1 and CDR2 (germline): MDHEN, SYDVKM. V dropped 2 bases and J dropped 6; count of bases not matched to a gene: 6. For the CDR3, the DNA is TGTGCCAGCAGTTTAGAAGCGGGAGGGCCGGCCGGGGAGCTGTTTTTT. The encoded protein is CASSLEAGGPAGELFF.

The sample holds a few counts of this clonotype. This sequence joins TRBV18 and TRBJ2-4; possible D gene TRBD2, 6 bases. Trimming removed 0 bases at V and 2 bases at J, with 14 bases between. The CDR3 sequence is 17 residues long. Looked up from germline, CDR1 is KGHSH and CDR2 is LQKENI. This chain's CDR3 is CASSPPDRRGTKNIQYF. DNA of the CDR3: TGTGCCAGCTCACCACCGGACCGCCGCGGGACCAAAAACATTCAGTACTTC.

This clonotype was observed many times. V is TRBV6-1 and J is TRBJ2-3, with D perhaps matching TRBD2 (5 bases). The CDR3 totals 16 residues. V lost 1 base to trimming and J lost 4 bases, with 15 bases between them. The germline V gene has CDR1 MNHNS and CDR2 SASEGT. The CDR3: CASSEGEFTVADTQYF. The CDR3 nucleotides read TGTGCCAGCAGTGAAGGGGAGTTTACAGTAGCAGATACGCAGTATTTT.

There are a few counts of this clonotype. V usage is TRBV19 and J usage is TRBJ2-2; 7 positions match TRBD1. The length of the CDR3 is 15 residues. The germline gives CDR1 LNHDA, CDR2 SQIVND (reference sequence). The junction had 9 bases not matched to a gene; V was cut back by 4 bases and J by 7 bases. The DNA for the CDR3 is TGTGCCAGTAGTACCCACGACAGGGTAAACGGGGAGCTGTTTTTT. It translates to CASSTHDRVNGELFF.

The chain couples TRBV7-7 to TRBJ2-2; D may be TRBD1 or TRBD2 (5 bases each). Germline V gives CDR1 SSHAT, CDR2 FNYEAQ (reference sequence). The CDR3 sequence is 15 residues long. V was shortened by 1 base and J by 3 bases, with 9 bases between the two germline ends. CDR3 protein: CASSLGGADTGELFF. CDR3 nucleotides: TGTGCCAGCAGCTTAGGAGGGGCCGACACCGGGGAGCTGTTTTTT.

This clonotype was detected only a few times. The rearrangement links TRBV9 to TRBJ2-1, with D tentatively TRBD2 (6 bases). Germline CDR1 SGDLS, CDR2 YYNGEE. The CDR3 has 13 residues. Trimming took off 4 bases at V and 12 bases at J, with 17 bases between the two ends. CDR3 nucleotide sequence: TGTGCCAGCAGCATTCGGGACTTCGGGGCGCAGTTCTTC. Translated: CASSIRDFGAQFF.

This clonotype occurred many times. This sequence joins TRBV7-9 and TRBJ1-1; D call uncertain. V dropped 5 bases and J dropped 8 bases, with 9 bases sitting between them. Looked up from germline, CDR1 is SEHNR and CDR2 is FQNEAQ (reference sequence). The CDR3 is made up of 11 amino acids. CDR3 DNA: TGTGCCAGCAGCCCCTCTTTAGAAGCTTTCTTT. Translated: CASSPSLEAFF.

This clonotype was detected many times. The chain employs TRBV3-1 and TRBJ2-3; D remains unclear. This CDR3 is built from 12 residues. V shed 4 bases and J shed 8 bases, with 10 bases lying between them. The germline CDR1 and CDR2 sequences are LGHDT and YNNKEL (reference sequence). CDR3 coding DNA: TGTGCCAGCAGCCCCGGCGACTCTACGCAGTATTTT. Translating gives CASSPGDSTQYF.

V and J are TRBV20-1 and TRBJ1-2; D gene unclear. V dropped 4 bases and J dropped 7 bases, with 19 bases sitting between them. This CDR3 spans 14 amino acids. Germline V gene lookup returns CDR1 DFQATT and CDR2 SNEGSKA (reference sequence). CDR3 in DNA: TGCAGTGCTACAAGACCGAATTTTAGAGGTGGCTACACCTTC. Its translation is CSATRPNFRGGYTF.

This clonotype was seen more than once but under ten times. The CDR3 loop is CASSLRTSGSILGETQYF. In DNA, the CDR3 is TGTGCCAGCAGCCTTAGGACTAGCGGGAGCATTTTGGGAGAGACCCAGTACTTC. The chain links TRBV3-1 to TRBJ2-5, with 13 bases that match TRBD2. Germline V gene data show CDR1 as LGHDT and CDR2 as YNNKEL (reference sequence). V gave up 4 bases and J gave up 4 bases; unmatched junction bases: 12. The CDR3 is 18 residues long.

The genes are TRBV9 and TRBJ1-2, with D possibly TRBD1 on 5 matching bases. The CDR3 runs 15 residues. Trimming took off 3 bases at V and 3 bases at J, with 15 bases between the two ends. Germline lookup yields CDR1 SGDLS and CDR2 YYNGEE. The CDR3 nucleotides read TGTGCCAGCAGCGCCAGTGGAGGGGTCGACTATGGCTACACCTTC. It specifies CASSASGGVDYGYTF.

Regarding this clonotype: A much larger clone differs by one base, so this may be a read error. J is TRBJ2-7 and V is TRBV28; a weak D match, TRBD1 (5 bases). Germline assignment: CDR1 MDHEN and CDR2 SYDVKM. The CDR3 covers 11 residues. The CDR3 bases are TGTGCCAGCAGTAGGGGTTACGGGCAGTACTTC. This codes for CASSRGYGQYF.

The table lists this clonotype with a few counts. The chain joins TRBV7-9 to TRBJ2-7; tentative D call: TRBD1 (5 bases). The V end was cut by 3 bases, the J end by 3 bases, with 12 bases between. CDR1 and CDR2 (germline): SEHNR, FQNEAQ (reference sequence). CDR3 size: 14 residues. CDR3 in amino acids: CASSFVGANYEQYF. CDR3 in DNA: TGTGCCAGCAGCTTTGTTGGGGCGAACTACGAGCAGTACTTC.

About this clonotype itself: A much bigger clone sits one base away, suggesting this may be a read error. The chain has TRBV2 and TRBJ1-4; D not resolved. Germline CDR1 is SNHLY and CDR2 is FYNNEI. The length of the CDR3 is 13 residues. CDR3 residues: CAGRSTGGEKLFF. The CDR3 DNA sequence: TGTGCCGGCAGGTCTACTGGAGGTGAAAAACTGTTTTTT.

V gene TRBV19 combines with J gene TRBJ2-3, with TRBD2 matching over 10 bases. The CDR3 spans 18 residues. Trimming took 8 bases from V and 0 from J; bases not matched to a gene: 14. Looked up from germline, CDR1 is LNHDA and CDR2 is SQIVND (reference sequence). In DNA form, the CDR3 reads TGTGCCAGTTCTACTCTGGGCCTGGGACTAGCGAGCACAGATACGCAGTATTTT. It is translated as CASSTLGLGLASTDTQYF.

The chain links TRBV9 to TRBJ2-3; D not resolved. Trimming left V 0 bases short and J 4 bases short, with 12 bases between. The CDR3 is 15 amino acids. The germline V gene encodes CDR1 SGDLS and CDR2 YYNGEE. This chain's CDR3 is CASSVVGLLADTQYF. For the CDR3, the DNA is TGTGCCAGCAGCGTAGTCGGGCTCCTGGCAGATACGCAGTATTTT.